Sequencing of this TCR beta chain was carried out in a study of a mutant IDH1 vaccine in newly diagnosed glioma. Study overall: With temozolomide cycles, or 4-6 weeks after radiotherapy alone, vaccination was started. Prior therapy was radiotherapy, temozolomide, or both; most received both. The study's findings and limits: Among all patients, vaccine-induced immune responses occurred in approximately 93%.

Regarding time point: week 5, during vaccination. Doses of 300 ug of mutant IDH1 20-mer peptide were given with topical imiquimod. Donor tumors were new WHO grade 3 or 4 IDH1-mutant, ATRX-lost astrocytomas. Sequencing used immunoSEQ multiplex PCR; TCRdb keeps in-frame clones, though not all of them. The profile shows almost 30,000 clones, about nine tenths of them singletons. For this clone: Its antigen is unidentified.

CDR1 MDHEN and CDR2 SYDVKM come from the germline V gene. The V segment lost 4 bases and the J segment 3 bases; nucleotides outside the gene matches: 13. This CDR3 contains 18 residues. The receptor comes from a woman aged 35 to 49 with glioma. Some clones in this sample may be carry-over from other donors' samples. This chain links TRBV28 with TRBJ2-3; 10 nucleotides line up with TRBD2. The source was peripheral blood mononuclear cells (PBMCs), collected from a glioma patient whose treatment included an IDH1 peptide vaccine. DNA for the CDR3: TGTGCCAGCAGTTCACCGAGCGGGAGGGCCGTGTGGACAGATACGCAGTATTTT. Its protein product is CASSSPSGRAVWTDTQYF.